What follows are 8 T cell receptor beta chains derived from one specimen sequenced in a study of blood T cells in healthy people across ages. A second roughly 6 to 12 cycle PCR used barcoded and J-beta primers. Each CDR3 protein gets one entry after TCRdb re-called the 5' RACE reads with MiXCR. The table shows over 600,000 distinct CDR3 sequences, with roughly 56% occurring only once. The sample taken for sequencing was blood. These receptors all stem from a man aged 40-49 years in good health.

The V call is TRBV4-3, the J call TRBJ2-3; no clear D gene. The CDR3 totals 15 residues. The germline V and J ends were trimmed by 0 bases and 5 bases, with 12 bases remaining between them. The germline V gene has CDR1 LGHNA and CDR2 YSLEER. The CDR3 DNA sequence: TGCGCCAGCAGCCAAGAGAGAGGAGTACGAGATACGCAGTATTTT. This gives the protein CASSQERGVRDTQYF.

The CDR3 region is CATSSAAGTASYGYTF. DNA of the CDR3: TGTGCCACCAGCTCCGCAGCCGGGACAGCTTCTTATGGCTACACCTTC. This chain uses TRBV24-1 with TRBJ1-2; 7 bases line up with TRBD1. Trimming at V came to 7 bases and at J to 5 bases, leaving 15 bases not matched to a gene. Germline assignment: CDR1 KGHDR and CDR2 SFDVKD. The CDR3 length is 16 residues.

V and J are TRBV6-1 and TRBJ1-5; D is uncertain. Germline CDR1 reads MNHNS; CDR2 reads SASEGT. CDR3 size: 12 residues. V lost 2 bases and J lost 7, with 6 bases in between. The DNA of the CDR3 is TGTGCCAGCAGTGAATACAGCCAGCCCCAGCATTTT. It yields the protein CASSEYSQPQHF.

The J gene is TRBJ1-4, the V gene TRBV6-2 or TRBV6-3; 9 nucleotides align to TRBD1. This CDR3 spans 15 amino acids. The V gene end was trimmed by 4 bases and the J gene end by 8 bases; junction bases not matched to a gene: 8. Germline CDR1 MNHEY, CDR2 SVGEGT. This CDR3 reads CASSSRDRAEEKLFF. For the CDR3, the DNA is TGTGCCAGCAGTTCCCGGGACAGGGCGGAAGAAAAACTGTTTTTT.

This clonotype has just a few counts. V usage is TRBV29-1 and J usage is TRBJ2-3, with D uncertain. The V end was cut by 2 bases, the J end by 2 bases, with 8 bases between. The CDR3 length is 13 residues. Germline CDR1 reads SQVTM; CDR2 reads ANQGSEA. The CDR3 spells CSVELDSTDTQYF. Written as DNA, the CDR3 is TGCAGCGTTGAACTGGATTCCACAGATACGCAGTATTTT.

The J gene is TRBJ2-5, the V gene TRBV9, with D perhaps matching TRBD2 (6 bases). Germline lookup yields CDR1 SGDLS and CDR2 YYNGEE. CDR3 length equals 13 residues. Trimming removed 3 bases at V and 3 bases at J, with 9 bases between. CDR3: CASSGGEEETQYF. The CDR3 DNA is TGTGCCAGCAGCGGGGGGGAGGAAGAGACCCAGTACTTC.

This clonotype was detected only a few times. This chain connects TRBV20-1 to TRBJ2-3, with a possible D match to TRBD1 (5 bases). The germline V gene encodes CDR1 DFQATT and CDR2 SNEGSKA (reference sequence). CDR3 length: 13 residues. Trimming removed 1 base at V and 2 bases at J, with 7 bases between. CDR3 sequence: CSARADNTDTQYF. CDR3 DNA sequence: TGCAGTGCTAGAGCGGACAACACAGATACGCAGTATTTT.

The rearrangement joins TRBV6-5 to TRBJ1-6; unclear D gene. There are 18 residues in the CDR3. The germline V and J ends were trimmed by 2 bases and 0 bases, with 14 bases remaining between them. The germline V gene has CDR1 MNHEY and CDR2 SVGAGI. The CDR3 nucleotides are TGTGCCAGCAGTTACATAGACCCAAGGAGCTCCTATAATTCACCCCTCCACTTT. Its translation: CASSYIDPRSSYNSPLHF.